Each of the 23 T cell receptor beta chains below was sequenced from the same sample in a study of regulatory T cells in long-lasting Graves disease. The authors built TCR beta libraries using iRepertoire HTBI primers and Arm-PCR of CDR3 regions. MiXCR was run by TCRdb on the multiplex PCR reads, yielding one entry per CDR3 protein. The data contain 450,000 to 500,000 distinct CDR3 sequences, around 15% of them seen just once; the ten biggest clones take up roughly an eighth. Time point defined: newly diagnosed GD, antithyroid drugs for less than 3 months. The TCR library was made from RNA that had been extracted from PBMCs in TRIzol. These records were also assigned to another study, of T cells in Graves' hyperthyroidism and ophthalmopathy.

The sample in question was peripheral blood mononuclear cells (PBMCs), obtained at new diagnosis, from a patient treated with antithyroid drugs. These receptors were taken from a man aged 35-49 years with Graves disease.

This clonotype was counted at least ten times. In nucleotides, the CDR3 is TGTGCCATCAGCTGGGACAGAGACTACGAGCAGTACTTC. This sequence encodes CAISWDRDYEQYF. This rearrangement joins TRBV10-3 to TRBJ2-7, with 7 positions matching TRBD1. The CDR3 has 13 amino acids. V was pared by 6 bases and J by 3 bases, with 5 bases of the junction left unmatched. CDR1 is ENHRY, CDR2 SYGVKD, per germline.

This chain joins TRBV6-9 and TRBJ1-4; D is possibly TRBD1 (5 bases). Deletions cut 1 base from V and 4 bases from J, with 10 bases between. Germline V gene lookup returns CDR1 MNHGY and CDR2 SVAAGI. The CDR3 runs 15 residues. CDR3: CASSYFRGINEKLFF. CDR3 nucleotide sequence: TGTGCCAGCAGTTATTTCCGGGGGATTAATGAAAAACTGTTTTTT.

This clonotype was found many times. V usage is TRBV12-5 and J usage is TRBJ1-1; D is ambiguous. The germline V gene has CDR1 LGHNT and CDR2 FRNRAP. This CDR3 is 13 amino acids long. V was clipped by 4 bases and J by 6 bases, with 12 bases between them. The CDR3 loop is CASGSGPPPEAFF. DNA of the CDR3: TGTGCTAGTGGTTCCGGCCCTCCGCCTGAAGCTTTCTTT.

This clonotype was seen at least ten times. This sequence joins TRBV7-8 and TRBJ2-5; 14 bases agree with TRBD2. Germline CDR1 SGHVS, CDR2 FQNEAQ. Germline trimming cut 0 bases from V and 4 bases from J; bases unmatched to any gene: 10. The CDR3 runs 19 residues. The chain's CDR3 is CASSLAGTSGRRVGETQYF. In DNA form, the CDR3 reads TGTGCCAGCAGCTTAGCTGGGACTAGCGGGAGAAGGGTTGGAGAGACCCAGTACTTC.

This clonotype was recorded a few times. The rearrangement joins TRBV19 to TRBJ1-1, with D possibly being TRBD1 (5 bases). CDR3 length: 15 amino acids. Trimming left V 7 bases short and J 4 bases short, with 19 bases between. Germline V lookup: CDR1 LNHDA, CDR2 SQIVND (reference sequence). The CDR3 DNA reads TGTGCCAGTACGAATGTGGGGGTATGGGTCACTGAAGCTTTCTTT. Translation: CASTNVGVWVTEAFF.

This clonotype was detected ten times or more. The chain links TRBV9 to TRBJ2-7; weak D call: TRBD2 (6 bases). The CDR3 is 15 amino acids. CDR1 is SGDLS, CDR2 YYNGEE, per germline. Trimming shortened V by 4 bases and J by 2 bases, and 16 bases separated the two germline ends. CDR3 protein: CASSPLGSGAYEQYF. DNA for the CDR3: TGTGCCAGCAGCCCACTGGGTAGCGGAGCCTACGAGCAGTACTTC.

In its sample, this clonotype was seen many times. This rearrangement joins TRBV5-1 to TRBJ2-2, with 8 bases lining up with TRBD2. The trim removed 4 bases at V and 5 bases at J, leaving 7 bases unmatched. CDR3 size: 15 residues. The germline CDR1 and CDR2 sequences are SGHRS and YFSETQ. CDR3: CASSPGTSGTGELFF. The CDR3 DNA follows: TGCGCCAGCAGCCCTGGGACTAGTGGGACCGGGGAGCTGTTTTTT.

In its sample, this clonotype was seen a few times. The gene calls are TRBV7-2 and TRBJ1-2, with D perhaps matching TRBD1 (6 bases). The CDR3 extends over 14 amino acids. Germline V gene lookup returns CDR1 SGHTA and CDR2 FQGNSA. V was cut by 5 bases and J by 4 bases, with 14 bases left in between. CDR3: CASSKKGEGYGYTF. CDR3 DNA sequence: TGTGCCAGCAGCAAAAAGGGGGAAGGCTATGGCTACACCTTC.

This clonotype was recorded at least ten times. A junction boundary mismatches the germline segment, possibly from a read error. The rearrangement joins TRBV5-1 to TRBJ2-3; D remains ambiguous. The length of the CDR3 is 16 residues. In germline, CDR1 is SGHRS, CDR2 YFSETQ. CDR3 loop: CASSLLSSASTDTQYF. The CDR3 region has the DNA TGTGCCAGCAGCTTGCTTAGCAGCGCTAGCACAGATACGCAGTATTTT.

The chain joins TRBV5-1 to TRBJ2-3; the D gene is possibly TRBD2 (7 bases). The CDR3 consists of 13 residues. CDR1 and CDR2 (germline): SGHRS, YFSETQ. Deletions cut 6 bases from V and 5 bases from J, with 13 bases between. In DNA form, the CDR3 reads TGCGCCAGCAAGGAGAGGGGGGGAGATACGCAGTATTTT. Protein product: CASKERGGDTQYF. Together with reference TRBV5-1 and TRBJ2-3, the CDR3 gives the full variable domain: KAGVTQTPRYLIKTRGQQVTLSCSPISGHRSVSWYQQTPGQGLQFLFEYFSETQRNKGNFPGRFSGRQFSNSRSEMNVSTLELGDSALYLCASKERGGDTQYFGPGTRLTVL.

The gene calls are TRBV4-1 and TRBJ2-3; 9 positions match TRBD1. CDR3 length: 16 residues. CDR1 and CDR2 from the germline V gene are MGHRA and YSYEKL. V was pared by 0 bases and J by 7 bases, with 8 bases of the junction left unmatched. The CDR3, as DNA: TGCGCCAGCAGCCAAGAGGGACAGGGCAATATGAATACGCAGTATTTT. It encodes CASSQEGQGNMNTQYF.

This rearrangement joins TRBV29-1 to TRBJ1-2, with no clear D. This CDR3 spans 14 amino acids. Germline values: CDR1 SQVTM, CDR2 ANQGSEA. V lost 6 bases to trimming and J lost 4 bases, with 18 bases between them. Here the CDR3 DNA reads TGCAGCGTCCCGGACCGAACTAGCGGCTATGGCTACACCTTC. Its translation: CSVPDRTSGYGYTF.

The V call is TRBV20-1, the J call TRBJ2-1; no definite D call. Trimming took off 6 bases at V and 6 bases at J, with 12 bases between the two ends. Germline CDR1 DFQATT, CDR2 SNEGSKA (reference sequence). The CDR3 totals 12 residues. The CDR3 bases are TGCAGTGCCCCCCGCGTAGCCAATGAGCAGTTCTTC. Translated: CSAPRVANEQFF.

Notes on this clonotype: This may arise from a read error, as a much more abundant clone is one base away. V gene TRBV28 combines with J gene TRBJ2-5; 8 bases map to TRBD1. V lost 4 bases to trimming and J lost 3 bases; unmatched junction nucleotides: 7. This CDR3 is built from 15 residues. Germline assignment: CDR1 MDHEN and CDR2 SYDVKM. The CDR3: CASSSIRTGKETQYF. CDR3 coding DNA: TGTGCCAGCAGTTCAATCCGGACAGGGAAAGAGACCCAGTACTTC.

This clonotype has ten or more counts. The chain carries TRBV20-1 and TRBJ2-5; D is possibly TRBD2 (6 bases). Trimming cost V 3 bases and J 1 base, with 9 bases left between them. Looked up from germline, CDR1 is DFQATT and CDR2 is SNEGSKA (reference sequence). This CDR3 comprises 13 residues. The CDR3 sequence is CSASWGVQETQYF. CDR3 nucleotide sequence: TGCAGTGCTAGTTGGGGGGTCCAAGAGACCCAGTACTTC.

At least ten counts were recorded for this clonotype. The rearrangement uses TRBV30 and TRBJ1-1; D is ambiguous. The CDR3 is 12 amino acids. Per the germline V gene, CDR1 is GTSNPN and CDR2 is SVGIG (reference sequence). Trimming removed 0 bases from V and 7 bases from J, with 9 bases in between. The CDR3 protein is CAWSVLTNEAFF. The CDR3 DNA is TGTGCCTGGAGTGTACTGACAAATGAAGCTTTCTTT.

V gene TRBV5-1 combines with J gene TRBJ2-5; D possibly corresponds to TRBD2 (7 bases). V was clipped by 4 bases and J by 8 bases, with 15 bases between them. The CDR3 is made up of 13 amino acids. Germline loops: CDR1 SGHRS, CDR2 YFSETQ. The CDR3 region has the DNA TGCGCCAGCAGCAAACAGGGAGGGGACACCCAGTACTTC. Residues: CASSKQGGDTQYF.

This clonotype was seen many times. This chain connects TRBV28 to TRBJ1-2; 8 bases map to TRBD1. V shed 6 bases, J shed 1 base, and the junction held 7 bases outside the gene matches. Germline V gene lookup returns CDR1 MDHEN and CDR2 SYDVKM. This CDR3 contains 15 residues. Here the CDR3 reads CASSIRDRRNYGYTF. CDR3 nucleotides: TGTGCCAGCAGCATCCGGGACAGGCGTAACTATGGCTACACCTTC.

This clonotype was seen ten or more times. The chain employs TRBV7-8 and TRBJ2-7; D gene unclear. Per germline, CDR1 SGHVS and CDR2 FQNEAQ. CDR3 size: 14 residues. V gave up 4 bases and J gave up 3 bases, with 13 bases separating them. CDR3 sequence: CASSSLPPGYEQYF. DNA for the CDR3: TGTGCCAGCAGCTCGTTGCCCCCGGGCTACGAGCAGTACTTC. The full variable domain, rest sourced from reference TRBV7-8 and TRBJ2-7, is GAGVSQSPRYKVAKRGQDVALRCDPISGHVSLFWYQQALGQGPEFLTYFQNEAQLDKSGLPSDRFFAERPEGSVSTLKIQRTQQEDSAVYLCASSSLPPGYEQYFGPGTRLTVT.

Many counts were recorded for this clonotype. The V gene is TRBV20-1, the J gene TRBJ2-7; D perhaps matches TRBD2 (7 bases). Germline loops: CDR1 DFQATT, CDR2 SNEGSKA (reference sequence). This CDR3 has 16 amino acids. V gave up 6 bases and J gave up 6 bases, with 27 bases separating them. The CDR3 here is CSAGAGAASVSLEQYF. In DNA form, the CDR3 reads TGCAGTGCAGGCGCGGGGGCGGCTAGCGTTTCCCTCGAGCAGTACTTC.

This clonotype was observed a handful of times. Since no conserved phenylalanine or tryptophan closes the CDR3, a read error is the likely cause. The genes are TRBV18 and TRBJ2-5, with D hard to call. With 3 bases removed from V and 2 bases from J, the gap between germline ends came to 4 bases. Germline V gives CDR1 KGHSH, CDR2 LQKENI. CDR3 length equals 12 residues. CDR3 in DNA: TGTGCCAGCTCACCGCAGCAAGAGACCCAGTACTCC. This codes for CASSPQQETQYS.

At least ten counts were recorded for this clonotype. The chain is built from TRBV11-3 and TRBJ2-3; D is undetermined. Germline values: CDR1 SGHNT, CDR2 YENEEA. Trimming stripped 2 bases from V and 2 bases from J, with 14 bases between. The CDR3 runs to 16 residues. CDR3 in DNA: TGTGCCAGCAGCTTAAGTGTTGGTGCCTTCACAGATACGCAGTATTTT. Translating gives CASSLSVGAFTDTQYF.

A few counts support this clonotype. The chain combines TRBV5-1 with TRBJ1-4, with D perhaps matching TRBD1 (5 bases). The CDR3 spans 13 residues. Germline lookup yields CDR1 SGHRS and CDR2 YFSETQ. With 6 bases removed from V and 2 bases from J, the gap between germline ends came to 8 bases. CDR3 bases: TGCGCCAGCACCTCAGGGACTAATGAAAAACTGTTTTTT. Translation gives CASTSGTNEKLFF.